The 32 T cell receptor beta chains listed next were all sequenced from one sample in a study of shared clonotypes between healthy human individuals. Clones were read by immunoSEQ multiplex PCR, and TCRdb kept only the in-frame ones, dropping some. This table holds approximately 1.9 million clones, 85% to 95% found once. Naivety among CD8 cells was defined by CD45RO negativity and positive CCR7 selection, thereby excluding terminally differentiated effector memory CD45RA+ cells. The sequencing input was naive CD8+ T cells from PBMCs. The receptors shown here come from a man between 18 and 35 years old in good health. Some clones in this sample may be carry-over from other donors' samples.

This CDR3 reads CASRLDPLGSDSSYNEQFF. CDR3 in DNA: TGTGCAAGTCGCTTGGACCCCCTGGGGTCAGACAGCTCCTACAATGAGCAGTTCTTC. The genes are TRBV12-2 and TRBJ2-1; no check of the table's D call, TRBD1, against the DNA was made. TRBV12-2 is a documented pseudogene. The CDR3 length is 19 residues.

This chain's CDR3 is CASSEWRQGGQETQYF. The CDR3 DNA follows: TGTGCCAGCAGTGAATGGCGGCAGGGTGGGCAAGAGACCCAGTACTTC. The genes are TRBV25-1 and TRBJ2-5, with D maybe TRBD1 (5 bases). The germline V gene has CDR1 MGHDK and CDR2 SYGVNS. There are 16 residues in the CDR3. The V end was cut by 1 base, the J end by 2 bases, with 14 bases between. The whole variable domain, remainder taken from reference TRBV25-1 and TRBJ2-5, is EADIYQTPRYLVIGTGKKITLECSQTMGHDKMYWYQQDPGMELHLIHYSYGVNSTEKGDLSSESTVSRIRTEHFPLTLESARPSHTSQYLCASSEWRQGGQETQYFGPGTRLLVL.

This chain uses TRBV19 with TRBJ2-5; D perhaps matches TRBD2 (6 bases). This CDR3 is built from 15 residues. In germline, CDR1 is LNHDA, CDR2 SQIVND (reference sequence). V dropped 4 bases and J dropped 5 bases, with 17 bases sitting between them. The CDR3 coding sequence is TGTGCCAGTAGTAAGGACTATCATGGAGTGGAGACCCAGTACTTC. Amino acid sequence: CASSKDYHGVETQYF.

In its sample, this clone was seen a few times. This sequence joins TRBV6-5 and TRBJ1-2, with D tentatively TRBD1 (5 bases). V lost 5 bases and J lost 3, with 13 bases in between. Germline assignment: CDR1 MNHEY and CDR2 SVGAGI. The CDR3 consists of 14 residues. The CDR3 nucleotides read TGTGCCAGCAGTCCTGGGCAGGGCTACTATGGCTACACCTTC. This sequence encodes CASSPGQGYYGYTF.

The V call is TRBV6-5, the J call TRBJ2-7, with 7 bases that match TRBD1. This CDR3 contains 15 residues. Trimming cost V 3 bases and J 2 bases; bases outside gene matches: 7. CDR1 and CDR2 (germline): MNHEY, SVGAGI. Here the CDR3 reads CASSYQGTAPYEQYF. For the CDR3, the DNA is TGTGCCAGCAGTTATCAGGGGACAGCCCCCTACGAGCAGTACTTC.

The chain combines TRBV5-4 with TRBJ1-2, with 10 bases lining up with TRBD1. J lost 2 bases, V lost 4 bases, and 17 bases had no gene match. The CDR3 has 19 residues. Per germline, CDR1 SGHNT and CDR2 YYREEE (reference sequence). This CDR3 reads CASSGTGAGQGWGNYGYTF. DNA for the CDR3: TGTGCCAGCAGCGGAACTGGAGCGGGACAGGGGTGGGGAAACTATGGCTACACCTTC. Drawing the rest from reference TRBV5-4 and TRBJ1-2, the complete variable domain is ETGVTQSPTHLIKTRGQQVTLRCSSQSGHNTVSWYQQALGQGPQFIFQYYREEENGRGNFPPRFSGLQFPNYSSELNVNALELDDSALYLCASSGTGAGQGWGNYGYTFGSGTRLTVV.

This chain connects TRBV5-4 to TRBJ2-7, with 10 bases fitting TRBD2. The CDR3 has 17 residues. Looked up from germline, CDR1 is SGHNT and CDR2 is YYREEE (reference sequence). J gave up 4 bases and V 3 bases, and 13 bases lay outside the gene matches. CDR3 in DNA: TGTGCCAGCAGCTCAACCTACAGCGGGAGGGTTAAGTACGAGCAGTACTTC. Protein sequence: CASSSTYSGRVKYEQYF.

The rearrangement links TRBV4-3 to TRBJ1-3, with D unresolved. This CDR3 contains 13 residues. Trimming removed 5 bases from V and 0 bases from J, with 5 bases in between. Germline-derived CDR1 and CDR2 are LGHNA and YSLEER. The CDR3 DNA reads TGCGCCAGCAGCAGGGACTCTGGAAACACCATATATTTT. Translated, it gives CASSRDSGNTIYF.

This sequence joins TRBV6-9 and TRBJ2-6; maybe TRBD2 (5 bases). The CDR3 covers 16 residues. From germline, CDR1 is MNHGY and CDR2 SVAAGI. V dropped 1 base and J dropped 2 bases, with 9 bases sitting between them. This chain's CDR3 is CASSYYDGAGANVLTF. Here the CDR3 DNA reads TGTGCCAGCAGTTATTACGACGGGGCTGGGGCCAACGTCCTGACTTTC.

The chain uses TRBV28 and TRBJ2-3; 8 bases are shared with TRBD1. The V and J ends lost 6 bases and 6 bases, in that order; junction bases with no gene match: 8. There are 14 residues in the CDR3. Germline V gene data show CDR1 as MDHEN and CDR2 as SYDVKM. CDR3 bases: TGTGCCAGCAGGTCCAGGGGGCGCCCCGATACGCAGTATTTT. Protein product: CASRSRGRPDTQYF.

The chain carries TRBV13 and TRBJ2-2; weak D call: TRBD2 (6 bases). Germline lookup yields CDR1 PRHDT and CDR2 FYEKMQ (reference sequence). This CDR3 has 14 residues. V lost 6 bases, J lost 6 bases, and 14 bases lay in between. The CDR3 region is CASSKMRGAGELFF. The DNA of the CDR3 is TGTGCCAGCAGTAAGATGCGGGGTGCCGGGGAGCTGTTTTTT.

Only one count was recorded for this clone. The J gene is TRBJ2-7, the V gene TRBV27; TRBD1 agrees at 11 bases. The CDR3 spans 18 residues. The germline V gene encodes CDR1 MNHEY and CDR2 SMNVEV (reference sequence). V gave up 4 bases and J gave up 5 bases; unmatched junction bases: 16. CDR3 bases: TGTGCCAGCAGTTCCCGGGACAGGGGGATAGCTAGAACTGACGAGCAGTACTTC. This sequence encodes CASSSRDRGIARTDEQYF.

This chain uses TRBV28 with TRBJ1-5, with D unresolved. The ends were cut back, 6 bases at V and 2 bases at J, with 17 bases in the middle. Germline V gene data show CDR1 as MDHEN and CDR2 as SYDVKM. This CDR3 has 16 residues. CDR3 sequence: CASSHDMKWGNQPQHF. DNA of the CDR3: TGTGCCAGCAGCCATGACATGAAATGGGGCAATCAGCCCCAGCATTTT.

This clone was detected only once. The CDR3 sequence: CSVERESSYNEQFF. The CDR3, as DNA: TGCAGCGTAGAGCGGGAGAGCTCCTACAATGAGCAGTTCTTC. This chain connects TRBV29-1 to TRBJ2-1; 8 bases match TRBD2. After removal of 6 bases from V and 0 bases from J, the junction contained 4 bases not matched to a gene. This CDR3 contains 14 residues. Germline values: CDR1 SQVTM, CDR2 ANQGSEA.

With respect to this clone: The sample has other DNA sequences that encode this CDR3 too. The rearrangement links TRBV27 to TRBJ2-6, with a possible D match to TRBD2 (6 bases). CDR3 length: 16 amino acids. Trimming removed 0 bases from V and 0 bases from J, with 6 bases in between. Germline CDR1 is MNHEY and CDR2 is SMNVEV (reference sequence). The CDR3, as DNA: TGTGCCAGCAGTTTATCCGGGGGCTCTGGGGCCAACGTCCTGACTTTC. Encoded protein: CASSLSGGSGANVLTF.

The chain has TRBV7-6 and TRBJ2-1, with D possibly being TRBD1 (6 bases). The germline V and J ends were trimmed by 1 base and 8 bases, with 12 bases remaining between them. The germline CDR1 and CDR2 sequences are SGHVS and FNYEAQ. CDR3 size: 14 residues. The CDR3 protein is CASSLGWTEDEQFF. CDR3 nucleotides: TGTGCCAGCAGCTTAGGGTGGACAGAGGATGAGCAGTTCTTC.

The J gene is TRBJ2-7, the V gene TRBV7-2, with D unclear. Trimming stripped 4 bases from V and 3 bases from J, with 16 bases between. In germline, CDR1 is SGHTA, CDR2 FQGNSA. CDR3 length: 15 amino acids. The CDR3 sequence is CASSSDSSSHYEQYF. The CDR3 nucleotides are TGTGCCAGCAGCTCAGATAGCTCTTCCCACTACGAGCAGTACTTC.

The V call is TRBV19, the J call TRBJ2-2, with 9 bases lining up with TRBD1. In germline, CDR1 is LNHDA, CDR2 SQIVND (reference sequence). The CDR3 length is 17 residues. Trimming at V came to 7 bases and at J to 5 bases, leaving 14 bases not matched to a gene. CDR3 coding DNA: TGTGCCAGTAACCTAGGCCGACAGGGGGTGAGGACCGGGGAGCTGTTTTTT. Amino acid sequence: CASNLGRQGVRTGELFF. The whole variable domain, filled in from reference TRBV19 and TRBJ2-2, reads DGGITQSPKYLFRKEGQNVTLSCEQNLNHDAMYWYRQDPGQGLRLIYYSQIVNDFQKGDIAEGYSVSREKKESFPLTVTSAQKNPTAFYLCASNLGRQGVRTGELFFGEGSRLTVL.

CDR3 sequence: CASSLLFGDSERNTEAFF. The CDR3 coding sequence is TGTGCCAGCAGCTTACTATTCGGGGACAGCGAAAGGAACACTGAAGCTTTCTTT. The chain uses TRBV7-8 and TRBJ1-1, with TRBD1 matching 7 bases. Trimming took 2 bases from V and 1 from J; bases not matched to a gene: 13. CDR1 SGHVS and CDR2 FQNEAQ come from the germline V gene. The CDR3 runs 18 residues. The full variable domain, completed using reference TRBV7-8 and TRBJ1-1, is GAGVSQSPRYKVAKRGQDVALRCDPISGHVSLFWYQQALGQGPEFLTYFQNEAQLDKSGLPSDRFFAERPEGSVSTLKIQRTQQEDSAVYLCASSLLFGDSERNTEAFFGQGTRLTVV.

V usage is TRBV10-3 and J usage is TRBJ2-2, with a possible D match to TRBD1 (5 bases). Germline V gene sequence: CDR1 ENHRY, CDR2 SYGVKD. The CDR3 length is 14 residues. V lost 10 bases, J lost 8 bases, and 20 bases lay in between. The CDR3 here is CATRPPLGRGELFF. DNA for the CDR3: TGTGCCACTCGACCACCCCTGGGGCGGGGGGAGCTGTTTTTT.

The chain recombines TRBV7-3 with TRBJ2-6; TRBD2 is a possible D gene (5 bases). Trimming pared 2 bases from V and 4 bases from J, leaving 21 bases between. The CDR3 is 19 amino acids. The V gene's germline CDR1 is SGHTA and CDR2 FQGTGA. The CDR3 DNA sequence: TGTGCCAGCAGCTTAGGCCCAATAGCGTCCTCCCCCGGGGCCAACGTCCTGACTTTC. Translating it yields CASSLGPIASSPGANVLTF.

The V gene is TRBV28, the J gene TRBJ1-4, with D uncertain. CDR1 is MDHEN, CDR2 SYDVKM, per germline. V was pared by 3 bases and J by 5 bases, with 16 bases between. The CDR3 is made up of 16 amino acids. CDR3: CASSFPSTKGNEKLFF. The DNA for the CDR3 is TGTGCCAGCAGTTTCCCCTCTACAAAGGGCAATGAAAAACTGTTTTTT.

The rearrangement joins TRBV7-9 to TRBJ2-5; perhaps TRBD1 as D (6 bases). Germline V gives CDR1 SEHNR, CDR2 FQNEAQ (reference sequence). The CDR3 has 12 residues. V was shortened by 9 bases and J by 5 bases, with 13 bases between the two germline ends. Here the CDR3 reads CASQGFLETQYF. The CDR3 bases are TGTGCCAGTCAGGGGTTTTTGGAGACCCAGTACTTC.

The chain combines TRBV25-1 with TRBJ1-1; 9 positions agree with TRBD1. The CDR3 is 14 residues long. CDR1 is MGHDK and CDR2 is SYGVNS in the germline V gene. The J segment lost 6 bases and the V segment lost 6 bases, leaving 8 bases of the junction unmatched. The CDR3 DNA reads TGTGCCAGCAGCCCAAGGACAGGGGAGGCTGAAGCTTTCTTT. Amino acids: CASSPRTGEAEAFF.

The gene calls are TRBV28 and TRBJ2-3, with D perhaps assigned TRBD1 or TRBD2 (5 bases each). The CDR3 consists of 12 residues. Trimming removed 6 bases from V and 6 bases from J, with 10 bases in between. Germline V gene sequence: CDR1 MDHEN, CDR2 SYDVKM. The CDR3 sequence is CASRGRFDTQYF. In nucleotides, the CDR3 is TGTGCCAGCAGGGGACGATTCGATACGCAGTATTTT.

The CDR3 sequence: CASSTGQGPGELFF. In DNA, the CDR3 is TGTGCCAGTAGTACGGGACAGGGGCCCGGGGAGCTGTTTTTT. This chain links TRBV19 with TRBJ2-2; TRBD1 matches 10 bases. This CDR3 spans 14 amino acids. Germline V gene lookup returns CDR1 LNHDA and CDR2 SQIVND (reference sequence). Trimming at V came to 4 bases and at J to 6 bases, leaving 2 bases not matched to a gene.

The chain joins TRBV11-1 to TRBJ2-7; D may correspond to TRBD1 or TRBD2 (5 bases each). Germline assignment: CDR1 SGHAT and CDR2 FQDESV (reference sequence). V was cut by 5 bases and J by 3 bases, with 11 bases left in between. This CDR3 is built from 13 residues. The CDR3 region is CASSHRDGYEQYF. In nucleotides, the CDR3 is TGTGCCAGCAGCCACCGGGACGGCTACGAGCAGTACTTC.

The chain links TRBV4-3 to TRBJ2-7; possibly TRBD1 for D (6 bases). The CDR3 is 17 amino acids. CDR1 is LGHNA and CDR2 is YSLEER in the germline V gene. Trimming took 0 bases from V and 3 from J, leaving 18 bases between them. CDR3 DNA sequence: TGCGCCAGCAGCCAAGAATTTCGGGCAGGGGCCCTCTACGAGCAGTACTTC. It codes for CASSQEFRAGALYEQYF.

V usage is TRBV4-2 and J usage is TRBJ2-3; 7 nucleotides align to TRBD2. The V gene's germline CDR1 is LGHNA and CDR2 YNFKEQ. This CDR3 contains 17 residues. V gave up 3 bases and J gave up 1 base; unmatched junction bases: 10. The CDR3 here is CASSQVIAAGGTDTQYF. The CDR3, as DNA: TGTGCCAGCAGCCAGGTGATCGCCGCGGGAGGCACAGATACGCAGTATTTT.

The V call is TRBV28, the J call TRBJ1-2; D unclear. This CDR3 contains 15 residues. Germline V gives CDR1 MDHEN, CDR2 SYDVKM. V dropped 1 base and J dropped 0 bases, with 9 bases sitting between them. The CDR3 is CASSLSRGANYGYTF. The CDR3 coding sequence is TGTGCCAGCAGTTTATCCAGAGGAGCTAACTATGGCTACACCTTC.

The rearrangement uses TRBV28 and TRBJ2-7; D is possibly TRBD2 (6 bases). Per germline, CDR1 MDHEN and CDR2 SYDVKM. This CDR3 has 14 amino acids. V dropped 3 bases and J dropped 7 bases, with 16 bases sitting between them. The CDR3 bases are TGTGCCAGCAGTTTCACTAGCCTCTTCGGGGAGCAGTACTTC. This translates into CASSFTSLFGEQYF.

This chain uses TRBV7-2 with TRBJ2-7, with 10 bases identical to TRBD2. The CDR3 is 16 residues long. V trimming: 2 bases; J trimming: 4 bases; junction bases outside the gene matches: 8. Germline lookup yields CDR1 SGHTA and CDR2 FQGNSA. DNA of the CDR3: TGTGCCAGCAGCTTAATAGCTAGCGGGGGAACTTACGAGCAGTACTTC. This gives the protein CASSLIASGGTYEQYF.